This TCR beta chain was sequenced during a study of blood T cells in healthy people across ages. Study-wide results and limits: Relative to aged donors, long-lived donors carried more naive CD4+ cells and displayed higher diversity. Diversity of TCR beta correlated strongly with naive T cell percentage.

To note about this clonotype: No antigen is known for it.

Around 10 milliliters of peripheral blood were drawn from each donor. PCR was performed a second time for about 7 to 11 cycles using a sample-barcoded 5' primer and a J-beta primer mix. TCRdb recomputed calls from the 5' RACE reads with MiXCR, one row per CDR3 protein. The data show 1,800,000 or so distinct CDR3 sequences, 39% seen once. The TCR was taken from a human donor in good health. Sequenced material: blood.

CDR3 DNA sequence: TGTGCCATCAGTGGAGGGACAGGAAAGTCCCACGAGCAGTACTTC. Translation: CAISGGTGKSHEQYF. The chain has TRBV10-3 and TRBJ2-7; 8 nucleotides agree with TRBD1. The CDR3 has 15 amino acids. V shed 4 bases and J 5 bases; nucleotides not matched to a gene: 10. Germline V gene lookup returns CDR1 ENHRY and CDR2 SYGVKD.